This TCR beta chain was recorded in a study of shared clonotypes between healthy human individuals. Profiling relied on immunoSEQ multiplex PCR, and the TCRdb table lists in-frame clones only, not all of them. The repertoire includes some 2 million clones, around 96% of them detected once, and 0.85% to 1.2% sits in the top ten. Note on this clone: Its antigen is not identified.

CD8 cells regarded as naive lacked CD45RO, were positively chosen for CCR7, and omitted terminally differentiated effector memory CD45RA+ cells. Among the donors, all were Caucasian adults who lived in Nashville, Tennessee. The germline CDR1 and CDR2 sequences are SGHAT and FQDESV (reference sequence). V was clipped by 1 base and J by 3 bases, with 13 bases between them. The CDR3 is made up of 15 amino acids. Findings of the study overall: The researchers took only blood, and tissue repertoires probably look different. A limitation of the genetic and exposure-history diversity represented arose from few donors. Estimated richness values were generally larger in naive subsets than in memory subsets.

The TCR comes from a young man in good health. This sequence joins TRBV11-1 and TRBJ2-7; TRBD1 or TRBD2 may be the D gene (5 bases each). The source material was naive CD8+ T cells sorted from blood. CDR3 sequence (DNA): TGTGCCAGCAGCTTAGGGCAGGGAGCCCACTACGAGCAGTACTTC. Translating it yields CASSLGQGAHYEQYF.